The sequence of this T cell receptor beta chain was determined in a study of CD4 T cells in relation to SARS-CoV-2 and coronaviruses. As for the study in general: PBMCs were cultured with antigen for nine to ten days before TCR beta sequencing. Study-wide findings and caveats: Compared with monoreactive clones, crossreactive clones showed significantly weaker SARS-CoV-2 expansion. This crossreactivity analysis covered spike protein alone, no other viral proteins.

The CDR3 length is 17 residues. Germline-derived CDR1 and CDR2 are MGHRA and YSYEKL. V was clipped by 1 base and J by 2 bases; unmatched bases: 10. Remarks on this clone: Its antigen is undetermined.

CD4+ T cells from unexposed donors were obtained before the COVID-19 pandemic (2011-2018). After more than eight days of culture, CD4+ T cells were isolated. The assay was immunoSEQ multiplex PCR, and TCRdb's table has in-frame clones only and misses some. Of 20,000 to 25,000 clones in the sample, about 70% were seen once. V usage is TRBV4-1 and J usage is TRBJ1-1; TRBD1 aligns across 7 bases. The source of this sequence is a human donor in good health. The specimen sequenced was CD4+ T cells from PBMCs, cultured in vitro. In DNA, the CDR3 is TGCGCCAGCAGCCAAGCTCGGGACAGTGAGCTCAACACTGAAGCTTTCTTT. Its translation: CASSQARDSELNTEAFF.